The TCR beta chain described here comes from a study of shared clonotypes between healthy human individuals. Germline lookup yields CDR1 MDHEN and CDR2 SYDVKM. Trimming cost V 5 bases and J 0 bases, with 13 bases left between them. This CDR3 spans 15 amino acids. Sequenced by immunoSEQ multiplex PCR; TCRdb stores in-frame clones only, minus some. The sample carries about 2.4 million clones, under 95% recorded once. The sequenced sample consisted of naive CD4+ T cells from PBMCs. The subset denotes: CD45RA+ positively selected. J is TRBJ1-1 and V is TRBV28, with a possible D match to TRBD1 (6 bases). The TCR originated in a man younger than 30 in good health. Some clones in this sample may be carry-over from other donors' samples. The CDR3 sequence is CASSGPGGVNTEAFF. The CDR3 nucleotides read TGTGCCAGCAGTGGTCCGGGGGGCGTGAACACTGAAGCTTTCTTT.